The table lists the clone carrying this T cell receptor beta chain with a few counts. Its cognate antigen is unknown. The data were obtained in a study of CD8 T cells in ankylosing spondylitis. Study-wide results and limits: Significant enrichment of disease-linked clones was reportedly seen in matched ankylosing spondylitis synovial fluid. Clones linked to disease, bearing a CD8+ phenotype, were relatively rare in peripheral blood. Previous work reported some of these motif variants in the synovial fluid and blood of reactive arthritis.

TCRdb independently ran MiXCR on the 5' RACE reads; one entry per CDR3 protein. The sample holds 200,000 to 250,000 distinct CDR3 sequences; over 9.5% are singletons and the top ten take roughly 2.5%. V lost 0 bases, J lost 3 bases, and 21 bases lay in between. The CDR3 is made up of 18 amino acids. V gene TRBV6-7 combines with J gene TRBJ2-7, with D possibly being TRBD1 (6 bases). TRBV6-7 belongs to the ORF category, with a function that is uncertain. The source of this sequence is a male donor with ankylosing spondylitis or in good health (not recorded which). The sample consisted of blood, either unsorted or a sorted T cell fraction (not recorded which). The CDR3 DNA reads TGTGCCAGCAGTTACTCGAACCCCGACAGGATCAGCCTCTACGAGCAGTACTTC. Protein sequence: CASSYSNPDRISLYEQYF.